The 14 T cell receptor beta chains below come from one sample, sequenced in a study of T cell responses to AZD1222 COVID-19 vaccine. Measured with immunoSEQ multiplex PCR; TCRdb has only the in-frame clones, and not every one. Of about 93,000 clones in the sample, roughly 89% were seen once. This specimen was peripheral blood, taken on day 0 of MenACWY control vaccination. These receptors all stem from an adult in good health.

The chain couples TRBV5-5 to TRBJ1-1; D gene ambiguous. The CDR3 contains 14 residues. CDR1 and CDR2 from the germline V gene are SGHKS and YYEKEE (reference sequence). Trimming removed 4 bases from V and 0 bases from J, with 10 bases in between. The CDR3 sequence: CASSPGSLNTEAFF. In nucleotides, the CDR3 is TGTGCCAGCAGCCCGGGGAGTTTGAACACTGAAGCTTTCTTT.

This clone was observed a few times. The gene calls are TRBV9 and TRBJ2-7; D not resolved. The germline CDR1 and CDR2 sequences are SGDLS and YYNGEE. This CDR3 contains 15 residues. V lost 0 bases and J 4 bases, leaving 14 bases between the germline ends. CDR3 sequence: CASSVGGAIRYEQYF. In DNA, the CDR3 is TGTGCCAGCAGCGTAGGAGGAGCTATAAGATACGAGCAGTACTTC. The whole variable domain, remainder taken from reference TRBV9 and TRBJ2-7, is DSGVTQTPKHLITATGQRVTLRCSPRSGDLSVYWYQQSLDQGLQFLIQYYNGEERAKGNILERFSAQQFPDLHSELNLSSLELGDSALYFCASSVGGAIRYEQYFGPGTRLTVT.

The rearrangement joins TRBV10-3 to TRBJ2-7; 7 bases fit TRBD2. Germline CDR1 reads ENHRY; CDR2 reads SYGVKD. The V segment lost 6 bases and the J segment 4 bases; nucleotides outside the gene matches: 6. The CDR3 consists of 13 residues. CDR3: CAIRIREGYEQYF. The DNA of the CDR3 is TGTGCCATCAGAATTAGGGAGGGGTACGAGCAGTACTTC.

This chain uses TRBV4-3 with TRBJ1-2; D unclear. The CDR3 is 14 residues long. The V gene lost 0 bases and the J gene lost 4 bases, with 9 bases spanning the gap. Germline-derived CDR1 and CDR2 are LGHNA and YSLEER. The DNA of the CDR3 is TGCGCCAGCAGCCAAGATGGCCGAGCCTATGGCTACACCTTC. As protein: CASSQDGRAYGYTF.

The rearrangement links TRBV7-9 to TRBJ2-5; perhaps TRBD2 as D (6 bases). Germline lookup yields CDR1 SEHNR and CDR2 FQNEAQ (reference sequence). This CDR3 has 15 amino acids. V lost 5 bases and J 1 base, leaving 14 bases between the germline ends. Written as DNA, the CDR3 is TGTGCCAGCAGCCCTGGAGGGCACTTCCAAGAGACCCAGTACTTC. This translates into CASSPGGHFQETQYF.

The chain has TRBV4-1 and TRBJ2-2; no clear D. V was pared by 0 bases and J by 1 base, with 9 bases between. The CDR3 extends over 16 amino acids. Germline CDR1 reads MGHRA; CDR2 reads YSYEKL. CDR3 residues: CASSQDSRQNTGELFF. The CDR3 DNA is TGCGCCAGCAGCCAAGATTCGCGACAGAACACCGGGGAGCTGTTTTTT.

This chain links TRBV5-4 with TRBJ1-2; D is ambiguous. The CDR3 loop spans 14 amino acids. Germline lookup yields CDR1 SGHNT and CDR2 YYREEE (reference sequence). V lost 4 bases and J lost 0, with 10 bases in between. DNA for the CDR3: TGTGCCAGCAGCATTGAAGGGTCTAACTATGGCTACACCTTC. This encodes CASSIEGSNYGYTF.

The chain links TRBV5-5 to TRBJ2-7, with 9 bases that match TRBD2. CDR1 SGHKS and CDR2 YYEKEE come from the germline V gene (reference sequence). V lost 3 bases and J lost 3; bases outside the gene matches: 4. This CDR3 comprises 14 residues. The CDR3 sequence: CASSSGTSRYEQYF. CDR3 DNA sequence: TGTGCCAGCAGCTCAGGGACTAGCCGCTACGAGCAGTACTTC. The full variable domain, rest sourced from reference TRBV5-5 and TRBJ2-7, is DAGVTQSPTHLIKTRGQQVTLRCSPISGHKSVSWYQQVLGQGPQFIFQYYEKEERGRGNFPDRFSARQFPNYSSELNVNALLLGDSALYLCASSSGTSRYEQYFGPGTRLTVT.

The CDR3 DNA reads TGTGCCAGCAGTGGGACCATAAACACCGGGGAGCTGTTTTTT. This sequence encodes CASSGTINTGELFF. V gene TRBV27 combines with J gene TRBJ2-2; D is tentatively TRBD1 or TRBD2 (5 bases each). V was cut by 5 bases and J by 2 bases, with 9 bases left in between. Germline assignment: CDR1 MNHEY and CDR2 SMNVEV (reference sequence). The CDR3 is 14 residues long.

V and J are TRBV25-1 and TRBJ1-4; no firm D call. CDR1 is MGHDK, CDR2 SYGVNS, per germline. This CDR3 region has 9 residues. V lost 10 bases to trimming and J lost 7 bases, with 4 bases between them. In DNA, the CDR3 is TGTGCCACATCTGAAAAACTGTTTTTT. It encodes CATSEKLFF.

The CDR3 spells CASSVQGGELFF. CDR3 coding DNA: TGTGCCAGCAGCGTCCAGGGCGGGGAGCTGTTTTTT. The chain combines TRBV5-4 with TRBJ2-2; tentatively, D is TRBD1 (5 bases). Germline loops: CDR1 SGHNT, CDR2 YYREEE (reference sequence). CDR3 length: 12 amino acids. The V and J ends lost 4 bases and 7 bases respectively, with 8 bases between them.

This chain uses TRBV5-4 with TRBJ1-2; tentatively, D is TRBD1 (5 bases). The length of the CDR3 is 13 residues. Per germline, CDR1 SGHNT and CDR2 YYREEE (reference sequence). V lost 4 bases, J lost 4 bases, and 11 bases lay in between. The CDR3 loop is CASSGGWGYGYTF. For the CDR3, the DNA is TGTGCCAGCAGCGGGGGTTGGGGCTATGGCTACACCTTC. Variable domain in full (rest from reference TRBV5-4 and TRBJ1-2): ETGVTQSPTHLIKTRGQQVTLRCSSQSGHNTVSWYQQALGQGPQFIFQYYREEENGRGNFPPRFSGLQFPNYSSELNVNALELDDSALYLCASSGGWGYGYTFGSGTRLTVV.

This rearrangement joins TRBV7-9 to TRBJ2-3; the match to TRBD2 covers 11 bases. The CDR3 has 16 residues. Trimming took 5 bases from V and 0 from J; bases not matched to a gene: 4. CDR1 is SEHNR and CDR2 is FQNEAQ in the germline V gene (reference sequence). This CDR3 reads CASSTTSGGSTDTQYF. The CDR3 bases are TGTGCCAGCAGCACCACTAGCGGGGGAAGCACAGATACGCAGTATTTT.

This clone was counted a single time. This chain links TRBV19 with TRBJ2-7, with D tentatively TRBD1 (6 bases). The CDR3 runs 14 residues. The V gene lost 3 bases and the J gene lost 3 bases, with 12 bases spanning the gap. Germline V gene data show CDR1 as LNHDA and CDR2 as SQIVND (reference sequence). The CDR3, as DNA: TGTGCCAGTAGTATTATTCAGGGGAGCTACGAGCAGTACTTC. Translating gives CASSIIQGSYEQYF.